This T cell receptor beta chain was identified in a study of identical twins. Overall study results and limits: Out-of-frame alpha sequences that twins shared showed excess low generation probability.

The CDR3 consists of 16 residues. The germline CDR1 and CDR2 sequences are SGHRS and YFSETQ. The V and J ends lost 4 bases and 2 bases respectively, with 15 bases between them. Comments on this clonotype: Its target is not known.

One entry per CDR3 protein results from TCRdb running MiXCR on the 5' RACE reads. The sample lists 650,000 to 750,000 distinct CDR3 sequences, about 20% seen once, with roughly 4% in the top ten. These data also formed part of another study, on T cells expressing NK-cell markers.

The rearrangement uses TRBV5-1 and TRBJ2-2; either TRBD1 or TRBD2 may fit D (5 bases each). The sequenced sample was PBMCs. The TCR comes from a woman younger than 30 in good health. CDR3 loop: CASSRPGTGNTGELFF. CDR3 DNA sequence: TGCGCCAGCAGCAGGCCCGGGACCGGAAACACCGGGGAGCTGTTTTTT.